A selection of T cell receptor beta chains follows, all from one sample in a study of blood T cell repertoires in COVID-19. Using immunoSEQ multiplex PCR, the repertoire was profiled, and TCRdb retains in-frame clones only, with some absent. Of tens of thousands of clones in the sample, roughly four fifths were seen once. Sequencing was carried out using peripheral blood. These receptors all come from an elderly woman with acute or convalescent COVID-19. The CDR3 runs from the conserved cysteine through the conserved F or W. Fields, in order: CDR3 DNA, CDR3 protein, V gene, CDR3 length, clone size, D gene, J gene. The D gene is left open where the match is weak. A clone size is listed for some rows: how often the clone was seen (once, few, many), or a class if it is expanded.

DNA: TGTGCCAGCAGTGAAGGTAGGGGGCCTGGAAACACCATATATTTT; CDR3: CASSEGRGPGNTIYF; V: TRBV25-1; length: 15; size: NA; D: TRBD1; J: TRBJ1-3
DNA: TGTGCCAGCAGCTTATCTATAGGGGATAGCAATCAGCCCCAGCATTTT; CDR3: CASSLSIGDSNQPQHF; V: TRBV7-2; length: 16; size: NA; D: NA; J: TRBJ1-5
DNA: TGTGCCAGCAGCTTAGATGGGGCTAGCGGGAGCAATGAGCAGTTCTTC; CDR3: CASSLDGASGSNEQFF; V: TRBV11-2; length: 16; size: NA; D: TRBD2; J: TRBJ2-1
DNA: TGCAGCGTTCGAGGACAGCCAAAAAACGACTACGAGCAGTACTTC; CDR3: CSVRGQPKNDYEQYF; V: TRBV29-1; length: 15; size: NA; D: NA; J: TRBJ2-7
DNA: TGTGCCAGTCATCGTCTTCGGGGACAGCTCTATGGCTACACCTTC; CDR3: CASHRLRGQLYGYTF; V: TRBV19; length: 15; size: NA; D: TRBD1; J: TRBJ1-2
DNA: TGTGCCAGCAGCACCGACAGGAGGGATACGCAGTATTTT; CDR3: CASSTDRRDTQYF; V: TRBV7-9; length: 13; size: NA; D: NA; J: TRBJ2-3
DNA: TGTGCCACCCAGTCGGGACAGGGGAATGTCTACGAGCAGTACTTC; CDR3: CATQSGQGNVYEQYF; V: TRBV28; length: 15; size: NA; D: TRBD1; J: TRBJ2-7
DNA: TGTGCCACCAGTTTAGCGTCCCTTCGCACAGATACGCAGTATTTT; CDR3: CATSLASLRTDTQYF; V: TRBV24-1; length: 15; size: NA; D: NA; J: TRBJ2-3
DNA: TGTGCCAGCAGCGTTAGGGGACTAGCGGGATACAACAATGAGCAGTTCTTC; CDR3: CASSVRGLAGYNNEQFF; V: TRBV9; length: 17; size: NA; D: TRBD2; J: TRBJ2-1
DNA: TGTGCCAGCAGTTTGACGAGGGATACGCAGTATTTT; CDR3: CASSLTRDTQYF; V: TRBV12-3/TRBV12-4; length: 12; size: NA; D: NA; J: TRBJ2-3
DNA: TGTGCCAGCAGTTATGTCGGGAGGGCCTATGAGCAGTTCTTC; CDR3: CASSYVGRAYEQFF; V: TRBV6-5; length: 14; size: few; D: TRBD2; J: TRBJ2-1
DNA: TGTGCCAGCAGGAAACCGGGACAGGGGGCTCAAGAGACCCAGTACTTC; CDR3: CASRKPGQGAQETQYF; V: TRBV11-2; length: 16; size: few; D: TRBD1; J: TRBJ2-5
DNA: TGTGCCAGTAGTATAGCCGGACAGGGTGGCTACACCTTC; CDR3: CASSIAGQGGYTF; V: TRBV19; length: 13; size: NA; D: TRBD1; J: TRBJ1-2
DNA: TGTGCCAGCAGTTACGAGGGGGACAGGTCCATGCGATCCTACGAGCAGTACTTC; CDR3: CASSYEGDRSMRSYEQYF; V: TRBV6-2/TRBV6-3; length: 18; size: NA; D: TRBD1; J: TRBJ2-7
DNA: TGTGCCAGTAGGGAATACAGGGGCGCCTCTAGCACAGATACGCAGTATTTT; CDR3: CASREYRGASSTDTQYF; V: TRBV19; length: 17; size: NA; D: TRBD1; J: TRBJ2-3